Detailed here is one T cell receptor beta chain. Its antigen remains undetermined. The sample holds no much larger clone one base away, and base qualities are not on file. Other DNA sequences in the sample encode the same CDR3. One collaborating source in Seattle enrolled patients during active infection and followed them longitudinally through the course of disease. Collaborating institutions collected whole blood in K2EDTA tubes following their own protocols. For TCRbeta analysis, collaborator samples were shipped as frozen whole blood, as isolated PBMCs, or as DNA extracted from either sample type. These data belong to a study of blood T cell repertoires in COVID-19 (dated by TCRdb to the early 2020s). Study-wide context: Samples from collaborators originated in the United States, Italy and Spain and spanned both the acute and convalescent phases of COVID-19. The material from the prospective study consisted of cDNA or gDNA derived from T cells, B-cell-depleted T cells, or PBMCs. Subjects who had been exposed to COVID-19, were actively infected with it, or had recovered from it provided the deeply sampled blood TCRbeta repertoires that made up the dataset. The repertoires were released in a freely available public database meant as a resource for research on the immune response to SARS-CoV-2. Samples were obtained from the ongoing ImmuneRACE study (first 160 participants) and from over a thousand subjects provided by 6 global collaborators. The sample metadata nearly always contained a de-identified subject ID, COVID-19 status, age in years and sex. Where HLA class I and class II types were available, the types were taken from metadata supplied by the sample provider, not from assay-based typing. The study at large found these results: How much clinical and demographic metadata was included differed by source and by participant, and the metadata was provided uncurated.

The germline ends are 7 bases apart after V is trimmed by 2 bases and J by 8 bases. The CDR3 covers 12 residues, taking in both the cysteine and the phenylalanine. Kept here is only the CDR3 DNA, which spans 36 bases and is read in frame from base 1. According to the germline V gene, CDR1 reads SGHRS and CDR2 reads YFSETQ. TCRbeta CDR3 regions were amplified from genomic DNA using the immunoSEQ Assay, a bias-controlled multiplex PCR. The study's own analysis went as follows. Nucleated cell counts per sample were estimated from amplification of reference gene primers within the assay. To quantify the absolute abundance of each unique TCRbeta CDR3 rearrangement, sequence reads were collapsed and filtered. For each sample, productive Simpson clonality was calculated as the square root of Simpson's diversity index over productive rearrangements. TCRdb stores this immuneACCESS table with in-frame sequences only. Part of the clones is absent; in the studies checked, under half of the shortfall reflects unresolved V genes, and no reason is known for the rest. D and trimming come from the DNA, and the V and J calls and clone size come from that table. In this sample the table shows about 360,000 clones, 86% of which occur a single time. The leading ten clones occupy roughly 6.6% of the sample.

What was sequenced was peripheral blood. This clonotype was sampled from a woman between 55 and 75 years old with COVID-19, enrolled during active disease. The chain joins TRBV5-1 to TRBJ1-4; the D gene is perhaps TRBD1, on 6 matching bases. DNA sequence: TGCGCCAGCAGCTTACAGGGCGAAAAACTGTTTTTT. Its translation is CASSLQGEKLFF.